Listed below are T cell receptor beta chains from one sample, sequenced in a study of OX40 agonist ivuxolimab in advanced cancers. The protocol was immunoSEQ multiplex PCR, while the TCRdb copy is restricted to in-frame clones and leaves out a portion. The sample includes 8,500 to 11,000 clones, over 65% of them seen just once. The source material was CD4+ or CD8+ T cells sorted from blood, sampled in a trial of the OX40 agonist ivuxolimab. These receptors were obtained from an adult with an advanced solid tumor such as melanoma, head and neck, liver or kidney cancer. CDR3s include the opening cysteine and the closing phenylalanine or tryptophan. Fields, in order: CDR3 protein, CDR3 DNA, D gene, clone size, V gene, J gene, CDR3 length. D genes are given only for firm matches. Clone size is given for some rows only: seen once, a few or many times, or a class if the clone is expanded.

cdr3_aa: CASSASGSTDTQYF; cdr3_nt: TGTGCCAGCAGTGCTAGCGGGAGCACAGATACGCAGTATTTT; d_call: TRBD2; clone_size: .; v_call: TRBV6-4; j_call: TRBJ2-3; cdr3_length: 14
cdr3_aa: CASSEWDSEKLFF; cdr3_nt: TGTGCCAGCAGTGAATGGGACTCTGAAAAACTGTTTTTT; d_call: .; clone_size: .; v_call: TRBV6-1; j_call: TRBJ1-4; cdr3_length: 13
cdr3_aa: CASSVGGSSGNTIYF; cdr3_nt: TGTGCCAGCAGCGTAGGAGGCAGCTCTGGAAACACCATATATTTT; d_call: .; clone_size: .; v_call: TRBV9; j_call: TRBJ1-3; cdr3_length: 15
cdr3_aa: CASSSGHTDTQYF; cdr3_nt: TGTGCCAGCAGTTCAGGGCACACAGATACGCAGTATTTT; d_call: .; clone_size: .; v_call: TRBV6-5; j_call: TRBJ2-3; cdr3_length: 13
cdr3_aa: CASSESWGPEREAFF; cdr3_nt: TGCGCCAGCAGTGAGTCATGGGGGCCGGAACGTGAAGCTTTCTTT; d_call: .; clone_size: .; v_call: TRBV10-1; j_call: TRBJ1-1; cdr3_length: 15
cdr3_aa: CATSSRAGYEQYF; cdr3_nt: TGTGCCACCAGCAGCAGGGCAGGCTACGAGCAGTACTTC; d_call: .; clone_size: .; v_call: TRBV15; j_call: TRBJ2-7; cdr3_length: 13
cdr3_aa: CASSSEGQFAYEQYF; cdr3_nt: TGTGCCAGCAGCTCCGAGGGACAGTTTGCATACGAGCAGTACTTC; d_call: TRBD1; clone_size: .; v_call: TRBV9; j_call: TRBJ2-7; cdr3_length: 15
cdr3_aa: CAWRDPHGAFF; cdr3_nt: TGTGCCTGGAGGGACCCGCACGGAGCTTTCTTT; d_call: .; clone_size: .; v_call: TRBV30; j_call: TRBJ1-1; cdr3_length: 11
cdr3_aa: CASSRGTRAQPQHF; cdr3_nt: TGTGCCAGCAGCAGGGGGACTCGGGCTCAGCCCCAGCATTTT; d_call: .; clone_size: medium-sized; v_call: TRBV21-1; j_call: TRBJ1-5; cdr3_length: 14
cdr3_aa: CASSDRKGVGLNTEAFF; cdr3_nt: TGTGCCAGCAGTGACAGGAAGGGGGTGGGGCTCAACACTGAAGCTTTCTTT; d_call: .; clone_size: .; v_call: TRBV6-4; j_call: TRBJ1-1; cdr3_length: 17
cdr3_aa: CSASGYNEQFF; cdr3_nt: TGCAGTGCTAGCGGGTACAATGAGCAGTTCTTC; d_call: .; clone_size: .; v_call: TRBV20-1; j_call: TRBJ2-1; cdr3_length: 11
cdr3_aa: CAWSVGVPGELFF; cdr3_nt: TGTGCCTGGAGTGTTGGAGTGCCCGGGGAGCTGTTTTTT; d_call: .; clone_size: .; v_call: TRBV30; j_call: TRBJ2-2; cdr3_length: 13
cdr3_aa: CAISASQASRANTEAFF; cdr3_nt: TGTGCCATCAGTGCTTCCCAGGCTTCCCGAGCAAACACTGAAGCTTTCTTT; d_call: .; clone_size: .; v_call: TRBV10-3; j_call: TRBJ1-1; cdr3_length: 17
cdr3_aa: CASSDGGTDTQYF; cdr3_nt: TGCGCCAGCAGCGACGGGGGGACAGATACGCAGTATTTT; d_call: TRBD2; clone_size: .; v_call: TRBV5-1; j_call: TRBJ2-3; cdr3_length: 13
cdr3_aa: CASSEAEGSTEAFF; cdr3_nt: TGTGCCAGCAGTGAGGCGGAGGGGTCCACTGAAGCTTTCTTT; d_call: .; clone_size: few; v_call: TRBV6-4; j_call: TRBJ1-1; cdr3_length: 14
cdr3_aa: CASSEWHSNTEAFF; cdr3_nt: TGTGCCAGCAGTGAATGGCACTCGAACACTGAAGCTTTCTTT; d_call: .; clone_size: .; v_call: TRBV2; j_call: TRBJ1-1; cdr3_length: 14
cdr3_aa: CASSLGQGVGEQYF; cdr3_nt: TGTGCCAGCAGCTTAGGACAGGGAGTCGGGGAGCAGTACTTC; d_call: .; clone_size: once; v_call: TRBV13; j_call: TRBJ2-7; cdr3_length: 14
cdr3_aa: CASSDRFYGYTF; cdr3_nt: TGTGCCAGCAGTGACAGGTTCTATGGCTACACCTTC; d_call: .; clone_size: .; v_call: TRBV6-1; j_call: TRBJ1-2; cdr3_length: 12
cdr3_aa: CASSQSTGVRNEQFF; cdr3_nt: TGTGCCAGCAGCCAATCCACAGGGGTGAGAAATGAGCAGTTCTTC; d_call: TRBD1; clone_size: .; v_call: TRBV6-5; j_call: TRBJ2-1; cdr3_length: 15
cdr3_aa: CASSETHSGEQGYTF; cdr3_nt: TGTGCCAGCAGTGAAACTCATTCAGGGGAGCAAGGCTACACCTTC; d_call: .; clone_size: medium-sized; v_call: TRBV25-1; j_call: TRBJ1-2; cdr3_length: 15
cdr3_aa: CAWSVMATGELFF; cdr3_nt: TGTGCCTGGAGTGTAATGGCCACCGGGGAGCTGTTTTTT; d_call: .; clone_size: .; v_call: TRBV30; j_call: TRBJ2-2; cdr3_length: 13